This T cell receptor beta chain was profiled in a study of shared clonotypes between healthy human individuals. Notes on this clone: What it binds is not known.

Some clones are missing from TCRdb's copy, which holds only in-frame ones; the method was immunoSEQ multiplex PCR. Of approximately 1.5 million clones listed, about 98.5% are singletons. The ends lost 7 bases at V and 5 bases at J; junction bases unmatched: 7. Germline CDR1 MNHEY, CDR2 SVGAGI. The CDR3 is 15 amino acids. Broader study findings: Apart from blood, nothing was sampled; tissue repertoires likely differ. With several donors compared, around 4.7% of naive CD4 clonotypes were shared.

The sample comprised naive CD4+ T cells sorted from blood. Subset defined: CD45RA+ positively selected. The receptor was isolated from a man aged 25-45 years in good health. This chain uses TRBV6-5 with TRBJ2-2; 10 bases agree with TRBD1. The CDR3 nucleotides are TGTGCCAGCAAGAGACAGGGGGCGGTTACCGGGGAGCTGTTTTTT. It yields the protein CASKRQGAVTGELFF.